This TCR beta chain derives from a study of shared clonotypes between healthy human individuals. Broader study findings: For naive CD4 cells, roughly 4.8% of clonotypes were shared across several donors. Donor clonotype sharing was expected to depend on sequencing depth.

Regarding this clone: No antigen is known for it.

Naive CD8 populations comprised CD45RO-negative cells positively selected for CCR7, excluding terminally differentiated effector memory CD45RA+ cells. The study drew its donors from healthy HIV-negative adults without recent acute infections or vaccinations. Nashville, Tennessee was home to all donors, who were Caucasian adults. The CDR3 runs to 16 residues. From germline, CDR1 is MNHNS and CDR2 SASEGT. V lost 0 bases, J lost 2 bases, and 4 bases stayed unmatched. Method: immunoSEQ multiplex PCR; TCRdb's copy keeps in-frame clones and lacks some. The repertoire holds about 1,800,000 clones, with just under 95% as singletons.

The sequence derives from a man aged 18 to 29 in good health. The chain is built from TRBV6-1 and TRBJ2-7; 10 bases map to TRBD2. The material sequenced was naive CD8+ T cells sorted from blood. The CDR3 nucleotides are TGTGCCAGCAGTGAAGCGAGCCTAGCGGGGGCCTACGAGCAGTACTTC. Encoded protein: CASSEASLAGAYEQYF.